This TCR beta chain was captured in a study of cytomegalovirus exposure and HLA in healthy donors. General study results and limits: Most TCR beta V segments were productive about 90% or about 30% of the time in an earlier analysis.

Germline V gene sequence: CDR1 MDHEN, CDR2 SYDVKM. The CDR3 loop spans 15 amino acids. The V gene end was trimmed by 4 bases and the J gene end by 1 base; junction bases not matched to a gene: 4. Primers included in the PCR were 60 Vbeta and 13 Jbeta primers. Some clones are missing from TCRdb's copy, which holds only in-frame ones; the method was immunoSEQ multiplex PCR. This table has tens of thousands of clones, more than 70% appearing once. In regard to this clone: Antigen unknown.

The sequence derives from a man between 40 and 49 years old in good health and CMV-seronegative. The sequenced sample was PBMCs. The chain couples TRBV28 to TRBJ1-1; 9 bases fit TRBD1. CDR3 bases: TGTGCCAGCAGTTCGATGGACAGGGGGAACACTGAAGCTTTCTTT. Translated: CASSSMDRGNTEAFF.